Each of the 17 T cell receptor beta chains below was sequenced from the same sample in a study of blood T cell repertoires in COVID-19. The assay was immunoSEQ multiplex PCR, and TCRdb's table has in-frame clones only and misses some. There are around 140,000 clones in the sample; 80% to 90% occur only once, and more than 0.8% lies in the top ten. The sample comprised peripheral blood. These receptors were collected from a woman between 45 and 60 years old with acute or convalescent COVID-19.

The chain employs TRBV9 and TRBJ1-3; D is unresolved. The germline V and J ends were trimmed by 0 bases and 0 bases, with 7 bases remaining between them. Germline values: CDR1 SGDLS, CDR2 YYNGEE. The CDR3 consists of 15 residues. The CDR3 loop is CASSVALSSGNTIYF. The CDR3 bases are TGTGCCAGCAGCGTAGCCTTGAGCTCTGGAAACACCATATATTTT.

This clone was counted a single time. V usage is TRBV7-9 and J usage is TRBJ2-7, with 7 bases identical to TRBD1. The V gene's germline CDR1 is SEHNR and CDR2 FQNEAQ (reference sequence). Trimming removed 5 bases from V and 6 bases from J; junction bases left unmatched: 4. The CDR3 length is 12 residues. The CDR3 is CASSTSGGEQYF. CDR3 sequence (DNA): TGTGCCAGCAGCACATCAGGGGGCGAGCAGTACTTC.

The J gene is TRBJ1-4, the V gene TRBV5-1, with D maybe TRBD1 (5 bases). CDR3 length equals 15 residues. V was clipped by 3 bases and J by 8 bases, with 17 bases between them. The germline CDR1 and CDR2 sequences are SGHRS and YFSETQ. Written as DNA, the CDR3 is TGCGCCAGCAGCTCCCGGGACGGCGGGAAGGAAAAACTGTTTTTT. Translation gives CASSSRDGGKEKLFF. Looking up the rest from reference TRBV5-1 and TRBJ1-4 gives the full variable domain: KAGVTQTPRYLIKTRGQQVTLSCSPISGHRSVSWYQQTPGQGLQFLFEYFSETQRNKGNFPGRFSGRQFSNSRSEMNVSTLELGDSALYLCASSSRDGGKEKLFFGSGTQLSVL.

The table lists this clone with a few counts. This chain uses TRBV7-3 with TRBJ1-1; D is undetermined. Germline CDR1 and CDR2: SGHTA and FQGTGA. The V end lost 1 base, the J end lost 4 bases, and 16 bases lay between the germline ends. The CDR3 covers 16 residues. The CDR3 is CASSLRPPGSGTEAFF. The CDR3 coding sequence is TGTGCCAGCAGCTTAAGACCCCCGGGGTCTGGCACTGAAGCTTTCTTT.

Here the CDR3 DNA reads TGCAGCGTTGCTCAAGGGGGGGACACTGAAGCTTTCTTT. Amino acid sequence: CSVAQGGDTEAFF. V usage is TRBV29-1 and J usage is TRBJ1-1, with D perhaps TRBD1 (6 bases). Germline V gene data show CDR1 as SQVTM and CDR2 as ANQGSEA. With 4 bases removed from V and 3 bases from J, the gap between germline ends came to 12 bases. The CDR3 runs 13 residues.

The V call is TRBV30, the J call TRBJ1-1; 11 bases line up with TRBD1. Per the germline V gene, CDR1 is GTSNPN and CDR2 is SVGIG (reference sequence). The ends lost 3 bases at V and 11 bases at J; junction bases unmatched: 11. The CDR3 sequence is 14 residues long. The CDR3 DNA reads as TGTGCCTGGAGAAAACCGGGACAGGGGGTCCGGGCTTTCTTT. This codes for CAWRKPGQGVRAFF.

The rearrangement links TRBV11-3 to TRBJ2-7; TRBD1 matches 11 bases. The CDR3 covers 15 residues. V shed 2 bases, J shed 2 bases, and the junction held 2 bases outside the gene matches. CDR1 and CDR2 from the germline V gene are SGHNT and YENEEA. CDR3 coding DNA: TGTGCCAGCAGCTTAATGGGACAGGGGGCCTACGAGCAGTACTTC. Its protein is CASSLMGQGAYEQYF. The full variable domain, completed using reference TRBV11-3 and TRBJ2-7, is EAGVVQSPRYKIIEKKQPVAFWCNPISGHNTLYWYLQNLGQGPELLIRYENEEAVDDSQLPKDRFSAERLKGVDSTLKIQPAELGDSAVYLCASSLMGQGAYEQYFGPGTRLTVT.

The rearrangement links TRBV3-1 (or the pseudogene TRBV3-2) to TRBJ2-3, with TRBD2 identical over 12 bases. CDR3 length: 15 residues. The V and J ends lost 4 bases and 4 bases, in that order; junction bases with no gene match: 3. In germline, CDR1 is LGHDT, CDR2 YNNKEL (reference sequence). In DNA form, the CDR3 reads TGTGCCAGCAGCCGACTAGCGGGGGTCCCAGATACGCAGTATTTT. It encodes CASSRLAGVPDTQYF.

The rearrangement links TRBV6-5 to TRBJ1-2; maybe TRBD1 (5 bases). The CDR3 totals 14 residues. V dropped 6 bases and J dropped 4 bases, with 15 bases sitting between them. CDR1 is MNHEY, CDR2 SVGAGI, per germline. The CDR3 loop is CASSVREVGYGYTF. CDR3 nucleotides: TGTGCCAGCAGCGTCAGGGAGGTGGGCTATGGCTACACCTTC.

This chain connects TRBV13 to TRBJ2-5, with 12 bases that match TRBD2. V was clipped by 5 bases and J by 2 bases; unmatched bases: 3. CDR3 size: 15 residues. Germline loops: CDR1 PRHDT, CDR2 FYEKMQ (reference sequence). In DNA, the CDR3 is TGTGCCAGCAGCCGGACTAGCGGGGCTCAAGAGACCCAGTACTTC. This codes for CASSRTSGAQETQYF.

The chain couples TRBV11-2 to TRBJ2-7; 9 bases fit TRBD1. CDR1 is SGHAT and CDR2 is FQNNGV in the germline V gene. V lost 4 bases and J lost 1; bases outside the gene matches: 5. This CDR3 has 15 amino acids. The CDR3 DNA reads as TGTGCCAGCAGCTGGTCCGGGACAGGGTCCTACGAGCAGTACTTC. Translated, it gives CASSWSGTGSYEQYF.

The CDR3 loop reads CASSLQFRRNEKLFF. The CDR3 nucleotides are TGTGCCAGCAGTTTACAGTTCAGGCGTAATGAAAAACTGTTTTTT. The chain employs TRBV28 and TRBJ1-4; D is ambiguous. CDR3 length: 15 residues. Germline V gene lookup returns CDR1 MDHEN and CDR2 SYDVKM. The V and J ends lost 2 bases and 4 bases respectively, with 11 bases between them.

The chain recombines TRBV24-1 with TRBJ2-3; D is perhaps TRBD2 (7 bases). V gave up 1 base and J gave up 7 bases, with 20 bases separating them. The germline gives CDR1 KGHDR, CDR2 SFDVKD. This CDR3 has 17 amino acids. The CDR3 loop reads CATSDFHGGGPLNTQYF. CDR3 DNA sequence: TGTGCCACCAGTGATTTTCATGGGGGGGGGCCCCTGAATACGCAGTATTTT.

The chain uses TRBV5-1 and TRBJ1-1, with 9 nucleotides matching TRBD1. Germline-derived CDR1 and CDR2 are SGHRS and YFSETQ. CDR3 size: 13 residues. V lost 4 bases, J lost 4 bases, and 2 bases stayed unmatched. The CDR3 spells CASSGQGSTEAFF. As DNA, the CDR3 is TGCGCCAGCAGCGGACAGGGGAGCACTGAAGCTTTCTTT.

The genes are TRBV25-1 and TRBJ2-1, with 7 bases aligning to TRBD2. This CDR3 comprises 16 residues. Germline V lookup: CDR1 MGHDK, CDR2 SYGVNS. The trim removed 0 bases at V and 0 bases at J, leaving 2 bases unmatched. The CDR3 coding sequence is TGTGCCAGCAGTGAATATCGGACTAGCTCCTACAATGAGCAGTTCTTC. It yields the protein CASSEYRTSSYNEQFF.

The chain recombines TRBV3-1 (or the pseudogene TRBV3-2) with TRBJ1-5; the match to TRBD1 covers 8 bases. The germline V gene encodes CDR1 LGHDT and CDR2 YNNKEL (reference sequence). J lost 5 bases, V lost 1 base, and 4 bases had no gene match. The CDR3 length is 15 residues. In DNA, the CDR3 is TGTGCCAGCAGCCAAGCCGGCAGGGGGCATCAGCCCCAGCATTTT. It encodes CASSQAGRGHQPQHF.

This clone was recorded a few times. V and J are TRBV7-9 and TRBJ1-2, with 7 bases that match TRBD1. V shed 5 bases and J 4 bases; nucleotides not matched to a gene: 10. This CDR3 is 15 amino acids long. Germline lookup yields CDR1 SEHNR and CDR2 FQNEAQ (reference sequence). CDR3 loop: CASSLRTGGGYGYTF. The CDR3 region has the DNA TGTGCCAGCAGCCTGCGGACAGGAGGGGGCTATGGCTACACCTTC.